The next 24 T cell receptor beta chains were all read from a single sample in a study of cytotoxic CD8 clonotypes in ibrutinib-treated CLL (dated by TCRdb to about 2021). The method was the immunoSEQ multiplex PCR assay. TCRdb holds this immuneACCESS table with in-frame rearrangements only. Some clones are missing; in checked studies, unresolved V genes explain under half, and the rest has no known cause. For this sample the table gives approximately 50,000 clones, of which 50% to 70% were detected only once. In total, the top ten clones hold 20% to 30% of the sample. This specimen's time point label, interpreted: progressive disease on ibrutinib. The source material was PBMCs, sampled at disease progression, from a patient treated with ibrutinib. The source of these receptors is a human donor with chronic lymphocytic leukemia.

The V and J genes are TRBV9 and TRBJ2-1; the D gene is possibly TRBD1 (6 bases). V lost 1 base to trimming and J lost 6 bases, with 20 bases between them. Germline assignment: CDR1 SGDLS and CDR2 YYNGEE. The CDR3 spans 17 residues. The CDR3 DNA reads TGTGCCAGCAGCGTACGGAGAGTGATACAGGGTGGCAATGAGCAGTTCTTC. Its translation is CASSVRRVIQGGNEQFF.

This chain joins TRBV15 and TRBJ2-7; TRBD1 agrees at 10 bases. Trimming at V came to 3 bases and at J to 0 bases, leaving 8 bases not matched to a gene. The CDR3 is made up of 17 amino acids. The germline V gene has CDR1 LNHNV and CDR2 YYDKDF (reference sequence). The DNA for the CDR3 is TGTGCCACCAGCAGGGGACTCGGGACAGGGGACTCCTACGAGCAGTACTTC. Its translation: CATSRGLGTGDSYEQYF.

This rearrangement joins TRBV5-6 to TRBJ2-2; D is perhaps TRBD1 (6 bases). Germline V CDR1 and CDR2: SGHDT, YYEEEE. V was shortened by 4 bases and J by 6 bases, with 10 bases between the two germline ends. The CDR3 contains 13 residues. The CDR3 DNA reads TGTGCCAGCAGCACCAGGGGACCCGGGGAGCTGTTTTTT. Residues: CASSTRGPGELFF.

The J gene is TRBJ2-3, the V gene TRBV28; a weak D match, TRBD2 (7 bases). V shed 5 bases and J shed 3 bases, with 15 bases lying between them. Germline values: CDR1 MDHEN, CDR2 SYDVKM. The CDR3 runs to 15 residues. Here the CDR3 DNA reads TGTGCCAGCAGTCCCTCGGGGGGCCGGACAGATACGCAGTATTTT. This translates into CASSPSGGRTDTQYF. The variable domain in full, completed from reference TRBV28 and TRBJ2-3, reads DVKVTQSSRYLVKRTGEKVFLECVQDMDHENMFWYRQDPGLGLRLIYFSYDVKMKEKGDIPEGYSVSREKKERFSLILESASTNQTSMYLCASSPSGGRTDTQYFGPGTRLTVL.

The genes are TRBV6-6 and TRBJ1-2; D remains ambiguous. This CDR3 spans 13 amino acids. The V gene lost 6 bases and the J gene lost 5 bases, with 13 bases spanning the gap. Germline-derived CDR1 and CDR2 are MNHNY and SVGAGI (reference sequence). In DNA, the CDR3 is TGTGCCAGCAGCCTGACAAGCCTGTATGGCTACACCTTC. It translates to CASSLTSLYGYTF.

The chain joins TRBV5-1 to TRBJ2-5; 8 nucleotides line up with TRBD2. The CDR3 sequence is 13 residues long. Per the germline V gene, CDR1 is SGHRS and CDR2 is YFSETQ. V was clipped by 2 bases and J by 5 bases; unmatched bases: 2. CDR3: CASSFSSGETQYF. The CDR3 DNA reads TGCGCCAGCAGCTTTTCTAGCGGGGAGACCCAGTACTTC.

CDR3 sequence reads: CASSIERNYEQYF. CDR3 in DNA: TGTGCCAGTAGTATTGAGAGAAACTACGAGCAGTACTTC. The rearrangement links TRBV19 to TRBJ2-7; D call uncertain. In germline, CDR1 is LNHDA, CDR2 SQIVND (reference sequence). This CDR3 region has 13 residues. Trimming took 3 bases from V and 3 from J, leaving 9 bases between them.

This clone was seen a single time. V gene TRBV5-1 combines with J gene TRBJ1-2, with 8 bases identical to TRBD1. The germline gives CDR1 SGHRS, CDR2 YFSETQ. Trimming cost V 2 bases and J 0 bases; bases outside gene matches: 6. The CDR3 is 16 residues long. CDR3 protein: CASSFDFRGPNYGYTF. The CDR3, as DNA: TGCGCCAGCAGCTTCGATTTCAGGGGGCCTAACTATGGCTACACCTTC.

This clone was seen a few times. CDR3 residues: CASSHGANQPQHF. CDR3 nucleotides: TGCGCCAGCAGCCACGGTGCCAATCAGCCCCAGCATTTT. The chain employs TRBV4-1 and TRBJ1-5; unclear D gene. Looked up from germline, CDR1 is MGHRA and CDR2 is YSYEKL. The CDR3 spans 13 residues. Trimming took 3 bases from V and 3 from J, leaving 6 bases between them.

V is TRBV27 and J is TRBJ2-1; 7 nucleotides align to TRBD1. After removal of 7 bases from V and 4 bases from J, the junction contained 10 bases not matched to a gene. CDR1 and CDR2 from the germline V gene are MNHEY and SMNVEV (reference sequence). The CDR3 has 15 residues. This CDR3 reads CASKKFGTAYNEQFF. CDR3 in DNA: TGTGCCAGCAAAAAGTTCGGGACAGCGTACAATGAGCAGTTCTTC.

This clone is a singleton in its sample. The chain has TRBV5-1 and TRBJ2-7; TRBD2 agrees at 9 bases. Germline values: CDR1 SGHRS, CDR2 YFSETQ. After removal of 0 bases from V and 3 bases from J, the junction contained 7 bases not matched to a gene. The CDR3 runs 16 residues. CDR3 in amino acids: CASSLGGLATHYEQYF. The CDR3 bases are TGCGCCAGCAGCTTGGGGGGACTAGCAACCCACTACGAGCAGTACTTC.

This clone was found once. The chain couples TRBV9 to TRBJ2-5, with D unclear. V was cut by 1 base and J by 4 bases, with 14 bases left in between. The CDR3 length is 15 residues. Germline CDR1 SGDLS, CDR2 YYNGEE. The CDR3 bases are TGTGCCAGCAGCGTAATGGGCGGCCCGAGAGAGACCCAGTACTTC. Amino acid sequence: CASSVMGGPRETQYF.

This clone was found once. The chain employs TRBV19 and TRBJ1-5, with D possibly being TRBD1 (5 bases). V lost 5 bases, J lost 1 base, and 15 bases lay in between. The germline CDR1 and CDR2 sequences are LNHDA and SQIVND (reference sequence). This CDR3 has 16 residues. The CDR3 DNA reads TGTGCCAGTAGTTTTCGCTCCGGGACCAGCAATCAGCCCCAGCATTTT. Translation: CASSFRSGTSNQPQHF.

This chain links TRBV12-5 with TRBJ2-1; D may correspond to TRBD1 or TRBD2 (6 bases each). This CDR3 is built from 16 residues. Trimming stripped 5 bases from V and 0 bases from J, with 14 bases between. Germline V CDR1 and CDR2: LGHNT, FRNRAP. CDR3 nucleotides: TGTGCTAGTGGTCCCATCGGGGGCAGCTCCTACAATGAGCAGTTCTTC. As protein: CASGPIGGSSYNEQFF.

The J gene is TRBJ2-4, the V gene TRBV5-7; D is unclear. TRBV5-7 qualifies as an ORF whose function is uncertain. The CDR3 sequence is 12 residues long. Trimming pared 0 bases from V and 4 bases from J, leaving 2 bases between. The chain's CDR3 is CASSLGKNIQYF. The CDR3 coding sequence is TGTGCCAGCAGCTTGGGGAAAAACATTCAGTACTTC.

This clone was seen a few times. The rearrangement links TRBV28 to TRBJ2-3; D call uncertain. The V and J ends lost 1 base and 7 bases respectively, with 6 bases between them. The CDR3 runs to 12 residues. Germline CDR1 MDHEN, CDR2 SYDVKM. CDR3 nucleotide sequence: TGTGCCAGCAGTTTATCCTTAAATACGCAGTATTTT. Its translation: CASSLSLNTQYF.

This rearrangement joins TRBV9 to TRBJ2-7, with a tentative D call TRBD2 (5 bases). This CDR3 is built from 15 residues. Germline lookup yields CDR1 SGDLS and CDR2 YYNGEE. V lost 3 bases, J lost 5 bases, and 18 bases lay in between. The CDR3 sequence: CASSAEGRGRDEQYF. In DNA, the CDR3 is TGTGCCAGCAGCGCTGAGGGTCGGGGAAGGGACGAGCAGTACTTC. Full variable domain (rest looked up from reference TRBV9 and TRBJ2-7): DSGVTQTPKHLITATGQRVTLRCSPRSGDLSVYWYQQSLDQGLQFLIQYYNGEERAKGNILERFSAQQFPDLHSELNLSSLELGDSALYFCASSAEGRGRDEQYFGPGTRLTVT.

The CDR3, as DNA: TGTGCCAGCCCGCATGCAGGGGGCGAGGACGAAAAACTGTTTTTT. Translated, it gives CASPHAGGEDEKLFF. The rearrangement uses TRBV27 and TRBJ1-4, with TRBD1 identical over 8 bases. Germline V gene lookup returns CDR1 MNHEY and CDR2 SMNVEV (reference sequence). Unmatched junction bases numbered 13, after V lost 8 bases and J lost 8 bases. The CDR3 is 15 amino acids.

The V and J genes are TRBV28 and TRBJ1-2; 12 bases align to TRBD1. Germline loops: CDR1 MDHEN, CDR2 SYDVKM. The CDR3 contains 14 residues. The V gene end was trimmed by 6 bases and the J gene end by 4 bases; junction bases not matched to a gene: 3. CDR3 protein: CASRGTGGTYGYTF. CDR3 DNA: TGTGCCAGCAGAGGGACAGGGGGCACCTATGGCTACACCTTC.

This chain links TRBV19 with TRBJ2-5; D uncertain. The CDR3 extends over 15 amino acids. CDR1 is LNHDA and CDR2 is SQIVND in the germline V gene (reference sequence). V lost 6 bases, J lost 7 bases, and 21 bases lay in between. CDR3 sequence (DNA): TGTGCCAGTAGAGCTCAGCCTTCCACCTGGGGGACCCAGTACTTC. This codes for CASRAQPSTWGTQYF.

This clone was detected only a few times. The V gene is TRBV18, the J gene TRBJ1-6, with D perhaps matching TRBD1 (5 bases). The V gene lost 5 bases and the J gene lost 8 bases, with 10 bases spanning the gap. Germline CDR1 and CDR2: KGHSH and LQKENI. The CDR3 loop spans 13 amino acids. DNA for the CDR3: TGTGCCAGCTCAGGGACCGGGGATTCACCCCTCCACTTT. Its translation: CASSGTGDSPLHF.

This chain uses TRBV5-6 with TRBJ1-2; maybe TRBD1 (5 bases). The CDR3 extends over 16 amino acids. V lost 2 bases and J lost 4, with 18 bases in between. Germline lookup yields CDR1 SGHDT and CDR2 YYEEEE. The CDR3 DNA follows: TGTGCCAGCAGCTTTGTCGGCGGGGGTGACCCCTATGGCTACACCTTC. Protein: CASSFVGGGDPYGYTF.

A single count supports this clone. J is TRBJ1-2 and V is TRBV27; D call uncertain. The V end was cut by 3 bases, the J end by 6 bases, with 11 bases between. Germline V gene data show CDR1 as MNHEY and CDR2 as SMNVEV (reference sequence). There are 13 residues in the CDR3. The CDR3 loop reads CASSFNGGDGYTF. The CDR3 nucleotides read TGTGCCAGCAGTTTTAATGGCGGGGATGGCTACACCTTC.

V is TRBV11-3 and J is TRBJ1-1; D not resolved. The germline V gene has CDR1 SGHNT and CDR2 YENEEA. Trimming removed 5 bases at V and 2 bases at J, with 9 bases between. The CDR3 has 13 amino acids. CDR3 coding DNA: TGTGCCAGCAGCAGGCTATTTAACACTGAAGCTTTCTTT. Translated, it gives CASSRLFNTEAFF.